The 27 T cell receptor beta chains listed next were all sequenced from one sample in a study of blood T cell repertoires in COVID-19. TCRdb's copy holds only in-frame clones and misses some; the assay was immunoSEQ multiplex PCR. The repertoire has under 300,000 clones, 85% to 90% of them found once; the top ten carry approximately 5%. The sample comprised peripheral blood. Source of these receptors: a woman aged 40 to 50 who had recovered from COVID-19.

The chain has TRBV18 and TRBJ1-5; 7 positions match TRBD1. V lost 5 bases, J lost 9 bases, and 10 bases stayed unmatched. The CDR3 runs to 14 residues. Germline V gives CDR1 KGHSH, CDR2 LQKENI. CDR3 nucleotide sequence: TGTGCCAGCTCATCGACAGGGTCCTTGGGGCCCCAGCATTTT. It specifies CASSSTGSLGPQHF. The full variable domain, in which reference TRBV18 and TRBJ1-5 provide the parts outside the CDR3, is NAGVMQNPRHLVRRRGQEARLRCSPMKGHSHVYWYRQLPEEGLKFMVYLQKENIIDESGMPKERFSAEFPKEGPSILRIQQVVRGDSAAYFCASSSTGSLGPQHFGDGTRLSIL.

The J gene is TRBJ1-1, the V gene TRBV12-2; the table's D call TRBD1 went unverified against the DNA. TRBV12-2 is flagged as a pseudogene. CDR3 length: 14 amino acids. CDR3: CASRYVGGLTEAFF. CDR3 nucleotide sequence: TGTGCAAGTCGCTACGTAGGGGGCTTGACTGAAGCTTTCTTT.

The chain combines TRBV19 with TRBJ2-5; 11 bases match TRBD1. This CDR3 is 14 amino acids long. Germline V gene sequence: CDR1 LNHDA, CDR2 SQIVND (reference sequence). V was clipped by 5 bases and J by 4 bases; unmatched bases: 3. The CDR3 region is CASSLGQGGETQYF. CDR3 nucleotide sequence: TGTGCCAGTAGTTTGGGACAGGGGGGAGAGACCCAGTACTTC.

The CDR3 nucleotides are TGTGCCAGCAGTTACTCTGTAGCAGTTGATTCACCCCTCCACTTT. This encodes CASSYSVAVDSPLHF. The chain recombines TRBV6-5 with TRBJ1-6; no clear D gene. CDR1 MNHEY and CDR2 SVGAGI come from the germline V gene. This CDR3 contains 15 residues. With 0 bases removed from V and 8 bases from J, the gap between germline ends came to 11 bases.

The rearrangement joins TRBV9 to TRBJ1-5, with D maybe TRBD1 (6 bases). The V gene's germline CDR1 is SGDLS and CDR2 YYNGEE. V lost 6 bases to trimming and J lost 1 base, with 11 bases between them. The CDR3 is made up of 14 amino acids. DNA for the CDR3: TGTGCCAGCAATGGAGGACAGAGCAATCAGCCCCAGCATTTT. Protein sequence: CASNGGQSNQPQHF.

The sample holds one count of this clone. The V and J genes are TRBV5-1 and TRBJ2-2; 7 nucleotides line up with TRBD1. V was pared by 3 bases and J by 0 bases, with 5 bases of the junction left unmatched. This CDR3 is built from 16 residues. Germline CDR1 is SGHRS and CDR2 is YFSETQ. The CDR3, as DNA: TGCGCCAGCAGCTCCTCCGGGACAGCGAACACCGGGGAGCTGTTTTTT. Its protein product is CASSSSGTANTGELFF.

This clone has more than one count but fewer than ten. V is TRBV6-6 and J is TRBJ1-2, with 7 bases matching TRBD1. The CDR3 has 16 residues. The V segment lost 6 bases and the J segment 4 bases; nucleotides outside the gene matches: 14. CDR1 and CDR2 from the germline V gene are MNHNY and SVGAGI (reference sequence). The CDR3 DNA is TGTGCCAGCAGCCAGATTGCCGCGACAGGGAGCTATGGCTACACCTTC. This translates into CASSQIAATGSYGYTF.

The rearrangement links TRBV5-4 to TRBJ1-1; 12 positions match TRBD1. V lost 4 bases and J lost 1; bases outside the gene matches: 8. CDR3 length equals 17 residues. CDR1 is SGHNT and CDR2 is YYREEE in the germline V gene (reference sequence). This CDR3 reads CASSGTGGGRGNTEAFF. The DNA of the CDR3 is TGTGCCAGCAGCGGGACAGGGGGCGGTAGGGGGAACACTGAAGCTTTCTTT.

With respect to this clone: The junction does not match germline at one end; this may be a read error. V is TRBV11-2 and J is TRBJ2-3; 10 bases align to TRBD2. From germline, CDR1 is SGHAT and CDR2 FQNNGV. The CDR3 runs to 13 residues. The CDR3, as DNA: TGTGCCAGCAGTCCCCTCGGCGGGACTAGCGCCTCTTTT. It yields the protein CASSPLGGTSASF.

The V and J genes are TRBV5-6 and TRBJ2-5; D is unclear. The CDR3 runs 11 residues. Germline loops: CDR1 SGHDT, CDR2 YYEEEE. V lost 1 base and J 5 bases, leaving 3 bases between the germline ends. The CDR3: CASSLQETQYF. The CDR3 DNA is TGTGCCAGCAGCTTGCAGGAGACCCAGTACTTC.

The CDR3 region has the DNA TGTGCCAGCAGCCGATTCCCAAGGGGACCCAGCGGGGCTGCCGGGGAGCTGTTTTTT. Translation gives CASSRFPRGPSGAAGELFF. The chain employs TRBV5-5 and TRBJ2-2, with 7 bases fitting TRBD2. The CDR3 contains 19 residues. Germline V gene sequence: CDR1 SGHKS, CDR2 YYEKEE (reference sequence). V shed 4 bases, J shed 6 bases, and the junction held 21 bases outside the gene matches.

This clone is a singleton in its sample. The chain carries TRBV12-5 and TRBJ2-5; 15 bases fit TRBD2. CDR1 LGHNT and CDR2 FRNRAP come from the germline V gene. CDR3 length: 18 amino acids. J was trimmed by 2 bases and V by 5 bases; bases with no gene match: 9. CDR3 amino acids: CASGRLGLAGGDQETQYF. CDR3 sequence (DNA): TGTGCTAGTGGTCGATTGGGACTAGCGGGAGGAGATCAAGAGACCCAGTACTTC.

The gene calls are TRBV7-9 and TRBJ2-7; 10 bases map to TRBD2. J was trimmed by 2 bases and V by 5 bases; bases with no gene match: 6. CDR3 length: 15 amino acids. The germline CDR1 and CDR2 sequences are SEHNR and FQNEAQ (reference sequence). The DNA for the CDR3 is TGTGCCAGCAGCCTTACTAGCGGGGCTACCTACGAGCAGTACTTC. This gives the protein CASSLTSGATYEQYF.

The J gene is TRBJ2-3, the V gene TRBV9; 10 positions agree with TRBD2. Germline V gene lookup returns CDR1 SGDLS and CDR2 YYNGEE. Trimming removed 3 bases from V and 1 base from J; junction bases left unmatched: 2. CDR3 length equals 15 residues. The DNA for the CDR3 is TGTGCCAGCAGCGATGGACTAGCGGGCACAGATACGCAGTATTTT. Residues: CASSDGLAGTDTQYF.

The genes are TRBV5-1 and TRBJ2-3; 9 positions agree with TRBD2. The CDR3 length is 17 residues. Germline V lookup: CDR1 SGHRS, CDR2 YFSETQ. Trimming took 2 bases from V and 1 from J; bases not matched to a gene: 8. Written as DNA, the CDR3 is TGCGCCAGCAGCTTCCCTAGCGGGGTTGGTGGCACAGATACGCAGTATTTT. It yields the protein CASSFPSGVGGTDTQYF.

The CDR3 nucleotides are TGTGCCAGCAGCTTTACCGGGACAGTGAGCTCCTACGAGCAGTACGTC. Translation: CASSFTGTVSSYEQYV. The chain carries TRBV9 and TRBJ2-7; 7 bases fit TRBD1. V lost 4 bases, J lost 0 bases, and 10 bases stayed unmatched. This CDR3 is 16 amino acids long. Looked up from germline, CDR1 is SGDLS and CDR2 is YYNGEE.

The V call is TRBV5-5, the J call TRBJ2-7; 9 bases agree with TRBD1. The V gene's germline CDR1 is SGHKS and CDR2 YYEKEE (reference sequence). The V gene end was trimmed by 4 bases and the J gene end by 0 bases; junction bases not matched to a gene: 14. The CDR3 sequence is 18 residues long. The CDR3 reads CASSVGTGRGFYSYEQYF. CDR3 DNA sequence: TGTGCCAGCAGCGTCGGGACAGGGAGGGGTTTTTACTCCTACGAGCAGTACTTC.

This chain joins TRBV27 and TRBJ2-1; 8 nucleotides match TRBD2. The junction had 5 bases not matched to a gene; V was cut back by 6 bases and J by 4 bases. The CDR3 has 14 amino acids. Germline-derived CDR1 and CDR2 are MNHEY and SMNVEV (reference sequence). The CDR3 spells CASRTLAVYNEQFF. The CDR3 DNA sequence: TGTGCCAGCAGAACACTAGCGGTTTACAATGAGCAGTTCTTC.

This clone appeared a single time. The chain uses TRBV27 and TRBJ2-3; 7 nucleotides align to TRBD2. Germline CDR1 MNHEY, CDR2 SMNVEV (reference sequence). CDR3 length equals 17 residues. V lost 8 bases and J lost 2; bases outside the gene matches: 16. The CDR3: CASSSSASRGSTDTQYF. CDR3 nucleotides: TGTGCCAGCTCAAGCTCCGCATCGCGGGGGTCCACAGATACGCAGTATTTT.

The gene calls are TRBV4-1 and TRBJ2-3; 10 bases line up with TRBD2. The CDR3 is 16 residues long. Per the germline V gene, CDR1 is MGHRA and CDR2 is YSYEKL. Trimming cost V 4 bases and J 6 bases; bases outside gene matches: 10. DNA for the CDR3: TGCGCCAGCAGCCCAGAGCGGGGGGGCCTTTCCGATACGCAGTATTTT. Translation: CASSPERGGLSDTQYF.

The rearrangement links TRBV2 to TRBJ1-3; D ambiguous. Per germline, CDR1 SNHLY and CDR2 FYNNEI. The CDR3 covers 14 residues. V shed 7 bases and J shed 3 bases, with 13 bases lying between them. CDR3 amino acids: CASTFGEFGNTIYF. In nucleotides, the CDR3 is TGTGCCAGCACTTTCGGGGAATTTGGAAACACCATATATTTT.

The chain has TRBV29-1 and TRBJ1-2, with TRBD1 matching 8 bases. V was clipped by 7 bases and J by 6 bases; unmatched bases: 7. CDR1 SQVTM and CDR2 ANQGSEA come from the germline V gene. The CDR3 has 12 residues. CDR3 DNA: TGCAGCGGGGAGACAGGGGATAATGGCTACACCTTC. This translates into CSGETGDNGYTF.

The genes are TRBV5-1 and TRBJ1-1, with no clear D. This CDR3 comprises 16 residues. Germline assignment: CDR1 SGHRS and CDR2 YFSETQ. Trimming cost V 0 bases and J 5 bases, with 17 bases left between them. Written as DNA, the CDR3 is TGCGCCAGCAGCTTGGAAATAAGCAGCATGAGGACTGAAGCTTTCTTT. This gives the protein CASSLEISSMRTEAFF. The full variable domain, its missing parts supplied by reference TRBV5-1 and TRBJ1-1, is KAGVTQTPRYLIKTRGQQVTLSCSPISGHRSVSWYQQTPGQGLQFLFEYFSETQRNKGNFPGRFSGRQFSNSRSEMNVSTLELGDSALYLCASSLEISSMRTEAFFGQGTRLTVV.

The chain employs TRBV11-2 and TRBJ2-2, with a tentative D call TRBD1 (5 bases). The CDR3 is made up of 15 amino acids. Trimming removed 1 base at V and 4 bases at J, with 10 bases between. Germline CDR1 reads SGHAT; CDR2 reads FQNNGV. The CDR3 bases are TGTGCCAGCAGCTTAGTTCAGGGTTTCACCGGGGAGCTGTTTTTT. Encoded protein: CASSLVQGFTGELFF.

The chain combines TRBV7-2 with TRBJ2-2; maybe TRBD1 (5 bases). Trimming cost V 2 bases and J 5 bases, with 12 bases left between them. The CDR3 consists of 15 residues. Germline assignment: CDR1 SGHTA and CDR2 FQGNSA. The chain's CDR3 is CASSLLGDDTGELFF. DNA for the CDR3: TGTGCCAGCAGCTTATTAGGGGATGATACCGGGGAGCTGTTTTTT.

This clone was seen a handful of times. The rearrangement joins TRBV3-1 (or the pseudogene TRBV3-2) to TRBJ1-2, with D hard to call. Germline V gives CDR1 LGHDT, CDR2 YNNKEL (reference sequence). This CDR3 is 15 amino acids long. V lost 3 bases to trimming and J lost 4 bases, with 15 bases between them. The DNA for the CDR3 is TGTGCCAGCAGCCATGTTACCCCGGGGTCCTATGGCTACACCTTC. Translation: CASSHVTPGSYGYTF.

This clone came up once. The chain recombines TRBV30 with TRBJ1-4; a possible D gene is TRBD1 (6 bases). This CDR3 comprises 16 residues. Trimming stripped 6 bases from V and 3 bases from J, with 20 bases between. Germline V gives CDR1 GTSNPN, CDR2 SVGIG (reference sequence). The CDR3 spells CACTRTDPRPNEKLFF. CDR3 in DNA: TGTGCCTGTACAAGGACAGACCCACGTCCTAATGAAAAACTGTTTTTT.